The present entry profiles one TCR beta chain with its context. No antigen is known for it. These data are taken from a study of radiation and T cells in renal cell carcinoma. Background on the study: Nephrectomy followed 15 Gy stereotactic body radiation by 4 weeks. Whole-study findings and limits: In blood, top tumor clones expanded by 2 weeks, shrinking by 4.

The time point here: baseline pretreatment blood. Treatment described: 15 Gy SBRT to primary tumor, nephrectomy 4 weeks later. Radiation-treated patients gave blood at baseline, week 2 and week 4. The patient's renal cell carcinoma had clear cell pathology. Profiling relied on immunoSEQ multiplex PCR, and the TCRdb table lists in-frame clones only, not all of them. The sample lists over 120,000 clones, over 75% seen once, with around 11% in the top ten. The material was blood, obtained from a patient whose treatment included radiotherapy and nephrectomy. This receptor was identified in a woman aged 45 to 65 with renal cell carcinoma.

This CDR3 reads CASSYQDGYYGYTF. CDR3 sequence (DNA): TGTGCCAGCAGTTACCAAGACGGCTACTATGGCTACACCTTC. The chain couples TRBV6-5 to TRBJ1-2; unclear D gene. The germline gives CDR1 MNHEY, CDR2 SVGAGI. The CDR3 totals 14 residues. Trimming removed 2 bases at V and 3 bases at J, with 10 bases between.